Presented here are 19 T cell receptor beta chains from one specimen sequenced in a study of radiation and T cells in renal cell carcinoma. The time point here: blood 2 weeks post-SBRT. The treatment: 15 Gy SBRT to primary tumor, nephrectomy 4 weeks later. This table comes from immunoSEQ multiplex PCR, and its TCRdb copy is limited to in-frame clones, with some not included. The sample includes tens of thousands of clones, around 78% of them seen just once. Sequenced here: blood, sampled from a patient whose treatment included radiotherapy and nephrectomy. These TCRs come from a man aged 55-75 years with renal cell carcinoma.

The V and J genes are TRBV19 and TRBJ1-5, with D maybe TRBD1 (5 bases). V lost 6 bases, J lost 8 bases, and 17 bases lay in between. The CDR3 has 14 amino acids. Germline CDR1 reads LNHDA; CDR2 reads SQIVND (reference sequence). The CDR3 DNA follows: TGTGCCAGTAGGGGACTGGGACCGAGGGAGCCCCAGCATTTT. This codes for CASRGLGPREPQHF. Full variable domain (remainder filled in from reference TRBV19 and TRBJ1-5): DGGITQSPKYLFRKEGQNVTLSCEQNLNHDAMYWYRQDPGQGLRLIYYSQIVNDFQKGDIAEGYSVSREKKESFPLTVTSAQKNPTAFYLCASRGLGPREPQHFGDGTRLSIL.

This chain links TRBV11-3 with TRBJ1-1; 7 bases are a match to TRBD1. Germline V lookup: CDR1 SGHNT, CDR2 YENEEA. CDR3 length: 13 amino acids. J lost 13 bases, V lost 2 bases, and 10 bases had no gene match. The CDR3 region is CASSLNTGQGDFF. Written as DNA, the CDR3 is TGTGCCAGCAGCTTAAACACGGGGCAGGGGGATTTCTTT.

The genes are TRBV7-2 and TRBJ2-7; either TRBD1 or TRBD2 may supply D (6 bases each). This CDR3 spans 15 amino acids. Germline V gene data show CDR1 as SGHTA and CDR2 as FQGNSA. V shed 6 bases and J shed 5 bases, with 20 bases lying between them. DNA for the CDR3: TGTGCCAGCAGTAGACTCGGGGGCCAAGGGGACGAGCAGTACGTC. It translates to CASSRLGGQGDEQYV.

The chain employs TRBV27 and TRBJ2-7; D gene uncertain. Germline-derived CDR1 and CDR2 are MNHEY and SMNVEV (reference sequence). CDR3 length: 13 amino acids. Trimming stripped 4 bases from V and 7 bases from J, with 14 bases between. The CDR3 spells CASSSTYKGEQYF. CDR3 bases: TGTGCCAGCAGTTCTACATACAAAGGAGAGCAGTACTTC.

The chain joins TRBV10-2 to TRBJ2-1; 7 bases align to TRBD2. The germline gives CDR1 WSHSY, CDR2 SAAADI. The V gene end was trimmed by 3 bases and the J gene end by 3 bases; junction bases not matched to a gene: 11. CDR3 length equals 17 residues. Written as DNA, the CDR3 is TGCGCCAGCAGTGATTTCGGTAAGAGCGGGGACTACAATGAGCAGTTCTTC. Amino acid sequence: CASSDFGKSGDYNEQFF.

V is TRBV7-2 and J is TRBJ2-7; D perhaps matches TRBD2 (5 bases). This CDR3 has 15 amino acids. The germline CDR1 and CDR2 sequences are SGHTA and FQGNSA. The ends were cut back, 1 base at V and 0 bases at J, with 10 bases in the middle. CDR3 DNA: TGTGCCAGCAGCTTAGTCCCGGGAATCTCCTACGAGCAGTACTTC. Translation: CASSLVPGISYEQYF.

V and J are TRBV7-9 and TRBJ2-2; possibly TRBD2 for D (6 bases). Germline values: CDR1 SEHNR, CDR2 FQNEAQ (reference sequence). The CDR3 is made up of 14 amino acids. V was shortened by 1 base and J by 7 bases, with 10 bases between the two germline ends. Written as DNA, the CDR3 is TGTGCCAGCAGCTTAGAGGGACTCCGCGGGGAGCTGTTTTTT. This sequence encodes CASSLEGLRGELFF.

The chain recombines TRBV19 with TRBJ1-5, with 7 bases fitting TRBD1. CDR1 and CDR2 from the germline V gene are LNHDA and SQIVND (reference sequence). The trim removed 5 bases at V and 4 bases at J, leaving 8 bases unmatched. The CDR3 runs 15 residues. The CDR3 here is CASSERTGANQPQHF. In DNA form, the CDR3 reads TGTGCCAGTAGTGAAAGAACAGGGGCGAATCAGCCCCAGCATTTT.

The CDR3 DNA is TGTGCCAGCTCACCACCGGGGCTCACCACTAATCAGCCCCAGCATTTT. Translated: CASSPPGLTTNQPQHF. J is TRBJ1-5 and V is TRBV18; a possible D gene is TRBD1 (5 bases). Looked up from germline, CDR1 is KGHSH and CDR2 is LQKENI. The CDR3 runs to 16 residues. Trimming cost V 0 bases and J 4 bases, with 13 bases left between them.

The chain employs TRBV14 and TRBJ2-3; tentatively, D is TRBD1 (8 bases). CDR1 is SGHDN, CDR2 FVKESK, per germline. Trimming stripped 5 bases from V and 5 bases from J, with 14 bases between. The CDR3 totals 14 residues. The CDR3 nucleotides are TGTGCCAGCAGCGACAGGGGAGGGGGAGATACGCAGTATTTT. Translated, it gives CASSDRGGGDTQYF.

The rearrangement joins TRBV18 to TRBJ1-1; possibly TRBD1 for D (5 bases). The CDR3 is 13 amino acids. V lost 4 bases and J 5 bases, leaving 11 bases between the germline ends. Germline CDR1 is KGHSH and CDR2 is LQKENI. The chain's CDR3 is CASSLQGETEAFF. The CDR3 region has the DNA TGTGCCAGCTCACTCCAAGGGGAGACTGAAGCTTTCTTT.

The V gene is TRBV14, the J gene TRBJ1-2; D call uncertain. Trimming cost V 4 bases and J 5 bases, with 14 bases left between them. The CDR3 has 14 amino acids. Germline-derived CDR1 and CDR2 are SGHDN and FVKESK. The CDR3 bases are TGTGCCAGCAGCCGCAGAGGGAATATTTATGGCTACACCTTC. This gives the protein CASSRRGNIYGYTF.

The chain is built from TRBV11-2 and TRBJ2-1; 7 nucleotides align to TRBD2. V lost 0 bases, J lost 9 bases, and 5 bases stayed unmatched. The CDR3 spans 14 residues. CDR1 SGHAT and CDR2 FQNNGV come from the germline V gene. CDR3 residues: CASSLDRTSREQFF. The CDR3 nucleotides are TGTGCCAGCAGCTTAGATCGGACTAGTCGTGAGCAGTTCTTC. The full variable domain, with the rest looked up from reference TRBV11-2 and TRBJ2-1, is EAGVAQSPRYKIIEKRQSVAFWCNPISGHATLYWYQQILGQGPKLLIQFQNNGVVDDSQLPKDRFSAERLKGVDSTLKIQPAKLEDSAVYLCASSLDRTSREQFFGPGTRLTVL.

The chain recombines TRBV7-2 with TRBJ2-5; tentatively, D is TRBD1 (5 bases). Germline V lookup: CDR1 SGHTA, CDR2 FQGNSA. The CDR3 length is 13 residues. The ends were cut back, 4 bases at V and 2 bases at J, with 8 bases in the middle. CDR3 nucleotides: TGTGCCAGCAGCTACAGGTTTCAAGAGACCCAGTACTTC. As protein: CASSYRFQETQYF.

The chain employs TRBV27 and TRBJ1-1; D might be TRBD1 (5 bases). Germline values: CDR1 MNHEY, CDR2 SMNVEV (reference sequence). Trimming took 2 bases from V and 5 from J, leaving 9 bases between them. The CDR3 extends over 13 amino acids. In DNA form, the CDR3 reads TGTGCCAGCAGTTTACAGGGTGAAACTGAAGCTTTCTTT. Protein sequence: CASSLQGETEAFF.

CDR3 nucleotide sequence: TGTGCCAGCCCTGAGGGGGAGACCCAGTACTTC. Protein sequence: CASPEGETQYF. The chain carries TRBV18 and TRBJ2-5; D is tentatively TRBD1 or TRBD2 (5 bases each). CDR1 and CDR2 (germline): KGHSH, LQKENI. This CDR3 spans 11 amino acids. The germline V and J ends were trimmed by 8 bases and 5 bases, with 9 bases remaining between them.

The chain employs TRBV6-1 and TRBJ1-6; TRBD1 is a possible D gene (5 bases). Trimming removed 4 bases at V and 7 bases at J, with 20 bases between. The CDR3 contains 17 residues. CDR1 and CDR2 (germline): MNHNS, SASEGT. The CDR3 nucleotides are TGTGCCAGCAGTGCGGGAGGGGACCATCTAGGCAATTCACCCCTCCACTTT. It is translated as CASSAGGDHLGNSPLHF.

The chain carries TRBV15 and TRBJ1-4; TRBD1 aligns across 9 bases. The germline CDR1 and CDR2 sequences are LNHNV and YYDKDF (reference sequence). V lost 9 bases to trimming and J lost 8 bases; unmatched junction nucleotides: 7. This CDR3 spans 13 amino acids. CDR3 amino acids: CATKGQGGEKLFF. The CDR3 coding sequence is TGTGCCACAAAGGGACAGGGAGGCGAAAAACTGTTTTTT.

The V gene is TRBV5-6, the J gene TRBJ1-2; no firm D call. Germline assignment: CDR1 SGHDT and CDR2 YYEEEE. CDR3 length: 13 residues. Trimming pared 4 bases from V and 7 bases from J, leaving 14 bases between. The chain's CDR3 is CASSPPTGIGYTF. The CDR3 region has the DNA TGTGCCAGCAGCCCTCCGACTGGGATTGGCTACACCTTC. Full variable domain (remainder filled in from reference TRBV5-6 and TRBJ1-2): DAGVTQSPTHLIKTRGQQVTLRCSPKSGHDTVSWYQQALGQGPQFIFQYYEEEERQRGNFPDRFSGHQFPNYSSELNVNALLLGDSALYLCASSPPTGIGYTFGSGTRLTVV.